This TCR beta chain was recorded in a study of T cell changes during pregnancy in multiple sclerosis. The data were produced by immunoSEQ multiplex PCR, yet TCRdb's version contains in-frame clones alone and is incomplete. This table holds some 94,000 clones, 80% to 95% found once. The specimen comprised peripheral blood, sampled in the first trimester of pregnancy. The origin of this receptor is a female donor with multiple sclerosis, enrolled in a pregnancy study.

CDR3 coding DNA: TGTGCCACCAGCAAGGGAGAGCGAGAGCAGTACTTC. This translates into CATSKGEREQYF. The chain recombines TRBV10-3 with TRBJ2-7; D is possibly TRBD2 (5 bases). From germline, CDR1 is ENHRY and CDR2 SYGVKD. The CDR3 spans 12 residues. Trimming removed 10 bases from V and 7 bases from J, with 17 bases in between.